The clone carrying this T cell receptor beta chain was seen just once. What it recognizes is unknown. Replicate sorted-subset PCRs were loaded with about 0.2 ug DNA, approximately 31,000 T cell genomes. Clones were read by immunoSEQ multiplex PCR, and TCRdb kept only the in-frame ones, dropping some. In the table there are 2 million to 2.5 million clones, 85% to 95% of which are singletons. CD45RO negativity and positive selection for CCR7 defined naive CD8 cells, a population that excluded terminally differentiated effector memory CD45RA+ cells. The data originate from a study of shared clonotypes between healthy human individuals. Study-wide results and caveats: The study's rarefaction showed incomplete sorted-subset sequencing despite large depth.

Sequenced input: naive CD8+ T cells sorted from blood. The receptor was derived from a young man in good health.

The CDR3 DNA follows: TGTGCCAGCATCGGACTTTGGGACGAGAACCAAGAGACCCAGTACTTC. It yields the protein CASIGLWDENQETQYF. The chain employs TRBV28 and TRBJ2-5, with D perhaps matching TRBD1 or TRBD2 (5 bases each). The length of the CDR3 is 16 residues. Trimming cost V 7 bases and J 0 bases, with 18 bases left between them. Germline CDR1 and CDR2: MDHEN and SYDVKM. The variable domain in full, completed from reference TRBV28 and TRBJ2-5, reads DVKVTQSSRYLVKRTGEKVFLECVQDMDHENMFWYRQDPGLGLRLIYFSYDVKMKEKGDIPEGYSVSREKKERFSLILESASTNQTSMYLCASIGLWDENQETQYFGPGTRLLVL.